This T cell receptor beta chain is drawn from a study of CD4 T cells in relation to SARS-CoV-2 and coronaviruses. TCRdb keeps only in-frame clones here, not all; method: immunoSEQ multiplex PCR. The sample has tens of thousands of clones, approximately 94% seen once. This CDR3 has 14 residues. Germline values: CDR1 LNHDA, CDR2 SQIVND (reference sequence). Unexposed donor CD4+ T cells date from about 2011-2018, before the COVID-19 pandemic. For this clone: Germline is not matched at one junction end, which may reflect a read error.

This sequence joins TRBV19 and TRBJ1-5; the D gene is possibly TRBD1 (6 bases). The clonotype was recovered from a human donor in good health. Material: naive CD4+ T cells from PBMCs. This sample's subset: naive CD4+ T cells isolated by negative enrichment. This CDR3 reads CACAPGHPNLPQHF. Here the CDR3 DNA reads TGTGCCTGTGCCCCGGGACACCCCAATCTGCCCCAGCATTTT.